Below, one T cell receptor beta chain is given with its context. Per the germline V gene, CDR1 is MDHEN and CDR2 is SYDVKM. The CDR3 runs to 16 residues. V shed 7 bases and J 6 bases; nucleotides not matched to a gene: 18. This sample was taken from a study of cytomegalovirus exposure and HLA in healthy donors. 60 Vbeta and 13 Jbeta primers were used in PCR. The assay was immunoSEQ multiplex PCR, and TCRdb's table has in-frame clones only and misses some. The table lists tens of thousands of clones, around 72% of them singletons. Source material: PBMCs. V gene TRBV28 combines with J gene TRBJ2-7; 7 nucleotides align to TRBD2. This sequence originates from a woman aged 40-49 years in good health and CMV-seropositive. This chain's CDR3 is CASIWGAGRSPGEQYF. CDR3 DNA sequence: TGTGCCAGCATCTGGGGAGCGGGGAGATCGCCGGGCGAGCAGTACTTC.